This T cell receptor (beta chain) was sequenced for a study of CD8 T cells in ankylosing spondylitis. Whole-study findings and limits: Significant enrichment of disease-linked clones was reported in matched ankylosing spondylitis synovial fluid. Disease-linked clones bore a CD8+ phenotype, appearing relatively rarely in peripheral blood. Ankylosing spondylitis blood seemed to carry a telltale TCR beta motif made of fewer than ten highly homologous variants. Existing reports had already noted some motif variants in reactive arthritis synovial fluid and blood.

Generation of TCR beta libraries employed quantitative 5'-RACE incorporating molecular barcodes. TCRdb reanalysed the 5' RACE reads using MiXCR and keeps one entry per CDR3 protein. This sample has hundreds of thousands of distinct CDR3 sequences, with 10% to 15% found just once. This clonotype was counted a few times. Antigen: not known. Trimming took 2 bases from V and 3 from J; bases not matched to a gene: 13. The CDR3 contains 17 residues. Germline values: CDR1 DFQATT, CDR2 SNEGSKA (reference sequence). The genes are TRBV20-1 and TRBJ1-1, with 9 bases identical to TRBD1. The material sequenced was blood, either unsorted or a sorted T cell fraction (not recorded which). The receptor was isolated from a male donor with ankylosing spondylitis. As DNA, the CDR3 is TGCAGTGCTAGACCGAGGACAGGGGTCTTCGGGTACACTGAAGCTTTCTTT. Its protein product is CSARPRTGVFGYTEAFF.